This is a list of T cell receptor beta chains from one sample in a study of blood T cell repertoires in COVID-19. Profiling relied on immunoSEQ multiplex PCR, and the TCRdb table lists in-frame clones only, not all of them. The data show under 100,000 clones, roughly nine tenths seen once. Sequencing used peripheral blood. The receptors come from a man aged 50 to 59 with acute or convalescent COVID-19. Both conserved end residues are part of each CDR3. The D gene is left open where the match is weak. For some rows the clone size is stated as once, few or many, or as a class when expanded; others skip it.

d_gene | abundance | j_gene | v_gene | CDR3aa | CDR3nt
. | . | TRBJ2-7 | TRBV13 | CASSLRGPGGPLYF | TGTGCCAGCAGCTTAAGGGGTCCCGGGGGGCCGCTGTACTTC
TRBD1 | . | TRBJ1-1 | TRBV6-1 | CASSESGTVEAFF | TGTGCCAGCAGTGAGTCGGGGACAGTTGAAGCTTTCTTT
TRBD1 | . | TRBJ2-1 | TRBV19 | CASRPGQGDDEQFF | TGTGCCAGTAGGCCGGGACAGGGCGACGATGAGCAGTTCTTC
. | . | TRBJ2-6 | TRBV19 | CASTKGQFLSGANVLTF | TGTGCCAGTACAAAAGGACAGTTCCTCTCTGGGGCCAACGTCCTGACTTTC
TRBD1 | . | TRBJ1-5 | TRBV6-5 | CASSSGQVNQPQHF | TGTGCCAGCAGTTCTGGACAGGTCAATCAGCCCCAGCATTTT
. | . | TRBJ2-3 | TRBV9 | CASSVELVTDTQYF | TGTGCCAGCAGCGTAGAGCTAGTCACAGATACGCAGTATTTT
. | few | TRBJ1-6 | TRBV28 | CASSFLRLRFYNSPLHF | TGTGCCAGCAGTTTTCTAAGACTCCGGTTCTATAATTCACCCCTCCACTTT
TRBD1 | . | TRBJ1-3 | TRBV9 | CASSVQGVDTIYF | TGTGCCAGCAGCGTACAGGGGGTTGACACCATATATTTT
. | . | TRBJ1-4 | TRBV7-9 | CASSLRSTNEKLFF | TGTGCCAGCAGCTTGCGATCAACTAATGAAAAACTGTTTTTT
TRBD1 | . | TRBJ1-1 | TRBV19 | CASSDRQGLNTEAFF | TGTGCCAGCTCAGATCGACAGGGATTGAACACTGAAGCTTTCTTT
TRBD2 | . | TRBJ2-3 | TRBV28 | CASSILKWTRLADTQYF | TGTGCCAGCAGTATTCTTAAGTGGACTAGGTTGGCAGATACGCAGTATTTT
. | few | TRBJ1-6 | TRBV5-5 | CASSLSGMGSPLHF | TGTGCCAGCAGCTTGTCCGGGATGGGGTCACCCCTCCACTTT
TRBD1 | . | TRBJ1-6 | TRBV19 | CASSTQAGTGWSSYNSPLHF | TGTGCCAGTAGTACCCAAGCCGGGACAGGGTGGAGCTCCTATAATTCACCCCTCCACTTT
. | . | TRBJ2-5 | TRBV3-1/TRBV3-2 | CASSSSETQYF | TGTGCCAGCAGCTCTAGTGAGACCCAGTACTTC
TRBD1 | . | TRBJ1-1 | TRBV19 | CASSDYRGTMNTEAFF | TGTGCCAGTAGTGATTACAGGGGCACAATGAACACTGAAGCTTTCTTT
. | . | TRBJ1-2 | TRBV2 | CASSASMSYGYTF | TGTGCCAGCAGTGCCTCCATGAGCTATGGCTACACCTTC
. | . | TRBJ2-3 | TRBV29-1 | CSVGETTDTQYF | TGCAGCGTTGGTGAGACAACAGATACGCAGTATTTT
. | . | TRBJ1-4 | TRBV6-5 | CASSYSRQDRRKLFF | TGTGCCAGCAGTTACTCGCGACAGGACCGTCGGAAACTGTTTTTT
TRBD1 | . | TRBJ1-3 | TRBV13 | CASSPNERGLEGNTIYF | TGTGCCAGCAGCCCCAATGAGAGGGGGCTTGAGGGAAACACCATATATTTT
. | once | TRBJ1-3 | TRBV30 | CAWSVRTGRIAIYF | TGTGCCTGGAGTGTACGAACAGGGAGAATTGCCATATATTTT
TRBD1 | few | TRBJ2-2 | TRBV9 | CASSVGTGGFGELFF | TGTGCCAGCAGCGTAGGTACAGGGGGTTTCGGGGAGCTGTTTTTT
TRBD2 | . | TRBJ2-5 | TRBV7-9 | CASSLFGGDKRLETQYF | TGTGCCAGCAGCTTATTCGGGGGGGATAAGAGGTTGGAGACCCAGTACTTC
TRBD1 | . | TRBJ1-6 | TRBV23-1 | CASKTGTARHF | TGCGCCAGCAAAACCGGGACAGCCCGCCACTTT
. | few | TRBJ1-2 | TRBV6-1 | CASSEALQDYGYTF | TGTGCCAGCAGTGAAGCCCTACAGGACTATGGCTACACCTTC
. | . | TRBJ2-7 | TRBV19 | CASSKGQNYEQYF | TGTGCCAGTAGTAAAGGACAGAACTACGAGCAGTACTTC
. | . | TRBJ1-1 | TRBV28 | CASSLGGLNTEAFF | TGTGCCAGCAGTTTGGGAGGACTGAACACTGAAGCTTTCTTT
. | few | TRBJ1-1 | TRBV15 | CATSREAGNTEAFF | TGTGCCACCAGCAGAGAAGCAGGGAACACTGAAGCTTTCTTT
. | . | TRBJ2-2 | TRBV7-7 | CASSTSRNTGELFF | TGTGCCAGCTCTACGTCACGGAACACCGGGGAGCTGTTTTTT
TRBD1 | . | TRBJ2-3 | TRBV27 | CASTTVGTGRTDTQYF | TGTGCCAGCACCACGGTGGGGACAGGACGCACAGATACGCAGTATTTT
TRBD1 | . | TRBJ1-4 | TRBV9 | CASSVSLGRGPNEKLFF | TGTGCCAGCAGCGTATCTTTAGGCAGGGGGCCTAATGAAAAACTGTTTTTT
TRBD2 | . | TRBJ2-3 | TRBV27 | CASTPISSGGATDTQYF | TGTGCCAGCACCCCTATTTCTAGCGGGGGGGCGACGGATACGCAGTATTTT
. | . | TRBJ2-3 | TRBV9 | CASSTRESSTDTQYF | TGTGCCAGCAGCACCCGAGAGAGTAGCACAGATACGCAGTATTTT
. | . | TRBJ1-1 | TRBV28 | CASSLSRPGDTEAFF | TGTGCCAGCAGTCTAAGCCGTCCAGGGGACACTGAAGCTTTCTTT
. | . | TRBJ1-3 | TRBV3-1/TRBV3-2 | CASSPQGNTIYF | TGTGCCAGCAGCCCCCAGGGAAACACCATATATTTT
TRBD1 | . | TRBJ1-5 | TRBV4-2 | CASSQDHGGGNQPQHF | TGTGCCAGCAGCCAAGATCATGGAGGGGGCAACCAGCCCCAGCATTTT
TRBD1 | . | TRBJ2-2 | TRBV13 | CASSTRTGVGTGELFF | TGTGCCAGCAGCACCAGGACAGGGGTGGGCACCGGGGAGCTGTTTTTT
. | . | TRBJ1-5 | TRBV6-5 | CASSTTTGNQPQHF | TGTGCCAGCAGTACCACCACGGGGAACCAGCCCCAGCATTTT
. | . | TRBJ1-6 | TRBV30 | CAWSVLGQGNSPLHF | TGTGCCTGGAGTGTACTAGGGCAGGGGAACTCACCCCTCCACTTT
TRBD1 | . | TRBJ1-5 | TRBV5-1 | CASSLGGGDQPQHF | TGCGCCAGCAGCTTGGGAGGGGGCGATCAGCCCCAGCATTTT
TRBD1 | . | TRBJ1-1 | TRBV28 | CASTRDRVNTEAFF | TGTGCCAGCACCAGGGACAGAGTGAACACTGAAGCTTTCTTT
. | . | TRBJ1-1 | TRBV7-9 | CASSLVSSEAFF | TGTGCCAGCAGCTTAGTCTCCTCTGAAGCTTTCTTT
. | . | TRBJ1-2 | TRBV5-6 | CASTMGAGVNYGYTF | TGTGCCAGCACCATGGGGGCAGGGGTGAACTATGGCTACACCTTC
TRBD2 | . | TRBJ2-5 | TRBV5-5 | CASSFGGGEETQYF | TGTGCCAGCAGCTTTGGGGGAGGGGAAGAGACCCAGTACTTC
TRBD1 | . | TRBJ1-5 | TRBV19 | CASSDRGPQPQHF | TGTGCCAGTAGCGACAGGGGTCCCCAGCCCCAGCATTTT
. | . | TRBJ2-7 | TRBV5-1 | CASSLAQGSNEQYF | TGCGCCAGCAGCTTGGCCCAGGGTTCCAACGAGCAGTACTTC
TRBD2 | . | TRBJ2-2 | TRBV19 | CASSPGTSGNTGELFF | TGTGCCAGTAGTCCCGGGACTAGCGGGAACACCGGGGAGCTGTTTTTT
TRBD2 | . | TRBJ2-2 | TRBV9 | CASTLAGEYTGELFF | TGTGCCAGCACCCTAGCGGGGGAGTACACCGGGGAGCTGTTTTTT
TRBD1 | . | TRBJ2-7 | TRBV3-1/TRBV3-2 | CASSLSTGGVGEQYF | TGTGCCAGCAGCCTATCGACAGGGGGCGTTGGCGAGCAGTACTTC
TRBD2 | . | TRBJ2-1 | TRBV7-3 | CASSGPSGGVSEQFF | TGTGCCAGCAGCGGCCCTAGCGGGGGGGTTAGTGAGCAGTTCTTC
. | . | TRBJ2-3 | TRBV18 | CASSPGAGDTQYF | TGTGCCAGCTCACCAGGAGCGGGAGATACGCAGTATTTT
. | once | TRBJ1-4 | TRBV5-6 | CASSLARGDEKLFF | TGTGCCAGCAGCTTGGCTCGGGGGGACGAAAAACTGTTTTTT
. | once | TRBJ1-4 | TRBV24-1 | CANQTSRDNRPTNEKLFF | TGTGCCAACCAAACATCCCGGGACAACAGACCAACTAATGAAAAACTGTTTTTT
TRBD2 | . | TRBJ2-4 | TRBV7-2 | CASSLWTSGGQNIQYF | TGTGCCAGCAGCCTATGGACTAGCGGGGGCCAAAACATTCAGTACTTC
. | . | TRBJ2-1 | TRBV12-3/TRBV12-4 | CASSSQQGHEQFF | TGTGCCAGCAGTTCCCAGCAGGGCCATGAGCAGTTCTTC
TRBD1 | . | TRBJ2-4 | TRBV5-5 | CASSRITRDRVTRDIQYF | TGTGCCAGCAGCAGAATTACCCGGGACAGGGTCACTAGGGACATTCAGTACTTC